This TCR beta chain was sequenced in a study of graft-versus-host responses after intestinal transplantation. Across the whole study: All recipients got anti-thymocyte globulin induction, then tacrolimus and steroids for roughly three years.

A word on this clone: Its antigen is unknown.

The V end was cut by 2 bases, the J end by 9 bases, with 6 bases between. The CDR3 sequence is 11 residues long. Germline V CDR1 and CDR2: SGHRS, YFSETQ. Profiled with immunoSEQ multiplex PCR; TCRdb holds only in-frame clones, not every one. The data contain some 130,000 clones, around nine tenths of them singletons. J is TRBJ2-1 and V is TRBV5-1; D gene ambiguous. The sequencing used unstimulated CD4+ T cells sorted from spleen or lymph node cells, collected before intestinal transplant. The clonotype was recovered from a human donor who received an intestinal transplant. The CDR3 bases are TGCGCCAGCAGCTTAGGCGGTGAGCAGTTCTTC. This translates into CASSLGGEQFF.